This TCR beta chain was identified in a study of resident and recirculating memory T cells in vitiligo. Study background: Each patient gave two lesional and two nonlesional epidermal shave biopsies, plus PBMCs. Genomic DNA was extracted from whole homogenized samples, with no cell sorting.

The table came from immunoSEQ multiplex PCR; TCRdb's copy has only in-frame clones and leaves some out. The sample includes about 45,000 clones, around 90% of them seen just once. V was cut by 5 bases and J by 0 bases, with 10 bases left in between. Germline CDR1 is SGHVS and CDR2 is FQNEAQ. The CDR3 is 14 residues long. This sequence was found in a male donor with vitiligo. This chain connects TRBV7-8 to TRBJ1-1; tentative D call: TRBD1 (5 bases). Sequenced sample: blood. The CDR3: CASSLDRVNTEAFF. The CDR3 nucleotides are TGTGCCAGCAGCCTAGACAGAGTGAACACTGAAGCTTTCTTT.